This TCR beta chain was sequenced in a study of blood T cell repertoires in COVID-19 (dated by TCRdb to 2018 to 2021). Some background on the complete study: Collaborator samples came from the United States, Italy and Spain and covered acute and convalescent phases of COVID-19. The repertoires were made available in a free public database intended to serve as a resource for research on the immune response to SARS-CoV-2. Nearly every sample came with metadata listing a de-identified subject ID, COVID-19 status, age in years and sex. HLA class I and class II types, where available, came from metadata supplied by the sample provider rather than from assay-based typing. Samples came from the ongoing ImmuneRACE study (first 160 participants) plus 1,254 subjects from 6 global collaborators. The prospective study material was composed of cDNA or gDNA derived from T cells, B-cell-depleted T cells, or PBMCs. The dataset comprised deeply sampled blood TCRbeta repertoires from subjects exposed to, actively infected with, or recovered from COVID-19.

Study-wide conclusions, independent of this receptor: The amount of clinical and demographic metadata varied by source and participant and was provided uncurated.

The immunoSEQ Assay, a bias-controlled multiplex PCR, was used to amplify TCRbeta CDR3 regions from genomic DNA. The paper's data handling went like this. The number of nucleated cells in each sample was estimated by amplification of reference gene primers within the assay. To quantify the absolute abundance of each unique TCRbeta CDR3 rearrangement, sequence reads were collapsed and filtered. For each sample, productive Simpson clonality was calculated as the square root of Simpson's diversity index across productive rearrangements. The table comes from immuneACCESS by way of TCRdb, which keeps in-frame sequences with V and J called. Part of the clones is missing from these tables; in studies checked, under half for an unresolved V gene and the rest for unknown reasons. The V and J calls and clone size are taken from that table; D and trimming were inferred from the DNA. This sample has approximately 300,000 clones in its table, and 87% of those were observed once. The leading ten clones occupy around 2.1% of the sample.

Collaborating institutions collected whole blood in K2EDTA tubes following their own protocols. Collaborator samples were shipped for TCRbeta analysis as frozen whole blood, isolated PBMCs, or DNA extracted from either sample type. Taken from the germline V gene, the CDR1 and CDR2 loops are SGHRS and YFSETQ. There are 16 amino acids in the CDR3, from cysteine to phenylalanine inclusive. The entry retains the CDR3 DNA only, 48 bases that are in frame from base 1. Trimming takes 3 bases from V and 1 base from J, and the germline ends sit 14 bases apart. On this clone: This receptor's antigen is unknown. Base-call qualities are not available, and no considerably larger clone is one nucleotide away.

The specimen sequenced was peripheral blood. The sequence was collected from a man in his late teens or twenties with active or convalescent COVID-19. The chain is assembled from TRBV5-1 and TRBJ1-3; no D segment can be confidently identified. The CDR3 protein is CASSSQGGESGNTIYF. The bases read TGCGCCAGCAGCTCGCAAGGCGGGGAATCTGGAAACACCATATATTTT.